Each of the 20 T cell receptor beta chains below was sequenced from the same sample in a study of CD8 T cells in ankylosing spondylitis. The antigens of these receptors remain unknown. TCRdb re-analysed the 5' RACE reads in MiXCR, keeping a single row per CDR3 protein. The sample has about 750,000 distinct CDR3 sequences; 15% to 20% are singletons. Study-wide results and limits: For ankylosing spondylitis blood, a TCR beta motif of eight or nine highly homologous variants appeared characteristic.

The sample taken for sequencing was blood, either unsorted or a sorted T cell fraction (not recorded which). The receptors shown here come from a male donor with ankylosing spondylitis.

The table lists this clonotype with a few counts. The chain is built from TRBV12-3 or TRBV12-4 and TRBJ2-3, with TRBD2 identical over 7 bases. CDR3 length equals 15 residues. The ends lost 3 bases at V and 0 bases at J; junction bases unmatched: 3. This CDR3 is CASSFGTISTDTQYF. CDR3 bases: TGTGCCAGCAGTTTCGGGACTATAAGCACAGATACGCAGTATTTT.

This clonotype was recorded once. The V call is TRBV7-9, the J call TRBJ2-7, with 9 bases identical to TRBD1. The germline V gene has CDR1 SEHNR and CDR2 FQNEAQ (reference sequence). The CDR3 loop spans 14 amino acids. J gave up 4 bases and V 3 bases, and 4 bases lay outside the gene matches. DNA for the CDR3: TGTGCCAGCAGCTTCAGGGACAGGGTATACGAGCAGTACTTC. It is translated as CASSFRDRVYEQYF. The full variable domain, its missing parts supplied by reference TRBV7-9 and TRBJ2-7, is DTGVSQNPRHKITKRGQNVTFRCDPISEHNRLYWYRQTLGQGPEFLTYFQNEAQLEKSRLLSDRFSAERPKGSFSTLEIQRTEQGDSAMYLCASSFRDRVYEQYFGPGTRLTVT.

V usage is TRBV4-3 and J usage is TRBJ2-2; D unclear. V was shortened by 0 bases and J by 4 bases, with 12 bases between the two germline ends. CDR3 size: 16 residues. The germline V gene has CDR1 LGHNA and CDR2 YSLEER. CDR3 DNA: TGCGCCAGCAGCCAAGATAAGGTTTGGGTCACCGGGGAGCTGTTTTTT. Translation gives CASSQDKVWVTGELFF.

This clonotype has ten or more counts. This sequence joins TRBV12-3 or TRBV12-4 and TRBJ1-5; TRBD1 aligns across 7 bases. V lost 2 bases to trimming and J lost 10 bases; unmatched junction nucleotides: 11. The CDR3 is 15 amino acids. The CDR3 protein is CASSLSGGDSLPQHF. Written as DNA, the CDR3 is TGTGCCAGCAGTTTATCGGGGGGGGACAGTCTACCCCAGCATTTT.

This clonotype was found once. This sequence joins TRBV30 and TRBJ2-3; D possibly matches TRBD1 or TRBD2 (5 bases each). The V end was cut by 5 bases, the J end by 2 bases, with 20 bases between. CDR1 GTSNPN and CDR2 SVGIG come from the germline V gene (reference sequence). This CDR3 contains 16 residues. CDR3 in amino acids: CAWAGPEAVNTDTQYF. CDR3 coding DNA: TGTGCCTGGGCAGGGCCGGAAGCGGTGAACACAGATACGCAGTATTTT.

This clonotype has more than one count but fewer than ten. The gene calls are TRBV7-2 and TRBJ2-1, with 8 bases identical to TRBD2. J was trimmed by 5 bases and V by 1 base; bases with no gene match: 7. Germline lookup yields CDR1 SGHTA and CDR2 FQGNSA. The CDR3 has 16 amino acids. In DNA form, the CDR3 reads TGTGCCAGCAGCTTAGACCCCAGCGGGAGACACAATGAGCAGTTCTTC. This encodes CASSLDPSGRHNEQFF.

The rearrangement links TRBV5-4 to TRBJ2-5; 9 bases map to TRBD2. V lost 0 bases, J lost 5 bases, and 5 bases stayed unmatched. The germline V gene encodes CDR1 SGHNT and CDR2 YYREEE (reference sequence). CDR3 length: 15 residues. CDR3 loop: CASSLGAGGFETQYF. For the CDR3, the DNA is TGTGCCAGCAGCTTGGGAGCGGGGGGCTTCGAGACCCAGTACTTC. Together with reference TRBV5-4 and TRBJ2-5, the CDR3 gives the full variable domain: ETGVTQSPTHLIKTRGQQVTLRCSSQSGHNTVSWYQQALGQGPQFIFQYYREEENGRGNFPPRFSGLQFPNYSSELNVNALELDDSALYLCASSLGAGGFETQYFGPGTRLLVL.

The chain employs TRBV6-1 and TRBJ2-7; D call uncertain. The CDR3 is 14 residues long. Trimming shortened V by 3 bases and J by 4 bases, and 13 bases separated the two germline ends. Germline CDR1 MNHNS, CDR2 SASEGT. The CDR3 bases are TGTGCCAGCAGTGAGGACGGATGGTGGTACGAGCAGTACTTC. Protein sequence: CASSEDGWWYEQYF.

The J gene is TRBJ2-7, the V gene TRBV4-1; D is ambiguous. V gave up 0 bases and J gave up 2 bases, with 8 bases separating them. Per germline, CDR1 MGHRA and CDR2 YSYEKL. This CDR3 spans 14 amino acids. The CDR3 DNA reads TGCGCCAGCAGCCAAGATGGCGAAACCTACGAGCAGTACTTC. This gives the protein CASSQDGETYEQYF.

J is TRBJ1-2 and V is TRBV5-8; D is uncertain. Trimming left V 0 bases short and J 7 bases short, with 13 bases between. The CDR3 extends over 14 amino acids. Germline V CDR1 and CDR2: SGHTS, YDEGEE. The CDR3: CASSLGERTLGYTF. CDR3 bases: TGTGCCAGCAGCTTGGGGGAGCGAACCCTTGGCTACACCTTC.

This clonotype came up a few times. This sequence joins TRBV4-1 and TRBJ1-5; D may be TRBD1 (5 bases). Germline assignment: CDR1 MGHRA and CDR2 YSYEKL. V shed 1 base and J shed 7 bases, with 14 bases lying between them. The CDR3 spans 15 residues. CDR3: CASSQVTGPFQPQHF. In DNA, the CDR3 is TGCGCCAGCAGCCAAGTAACGGGGCCGTTCCAGCCCCAGCATTTT.

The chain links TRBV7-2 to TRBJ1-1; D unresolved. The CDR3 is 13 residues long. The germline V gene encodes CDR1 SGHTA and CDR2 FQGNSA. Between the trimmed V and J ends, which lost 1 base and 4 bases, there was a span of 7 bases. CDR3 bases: TGTGCCAGCAGCTTAGGGTCCTTCACTGAAGCTTTCTTT. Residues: CASSLGSFTEAFF.

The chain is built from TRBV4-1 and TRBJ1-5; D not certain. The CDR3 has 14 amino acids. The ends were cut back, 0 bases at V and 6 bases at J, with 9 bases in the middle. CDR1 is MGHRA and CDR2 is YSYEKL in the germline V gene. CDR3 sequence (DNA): TGCGCCAGCAGCCAAGATCCGGGCCGTCAGCCCCAGCATTTT. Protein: CASSQDPGRQPQHF.

The CDR3 loop is CASSYSGQKETQYF. CDR3 nucleotide sequence: TGTGCCAGCAGTTACTCGGGGCAAAAAGAGACCCAGTACTTC. The chain couples TRBV6-5 to TRBJ2-5; possible D gene TRBD1, 5 bases. The V gene's germline CDR1 is MNHEY and CDR2 SVGAGI. The V end lost 0 bases, the J end lost 3 bases, and 8 bases lay between the germline ends. CDR3 size: 14 residues.

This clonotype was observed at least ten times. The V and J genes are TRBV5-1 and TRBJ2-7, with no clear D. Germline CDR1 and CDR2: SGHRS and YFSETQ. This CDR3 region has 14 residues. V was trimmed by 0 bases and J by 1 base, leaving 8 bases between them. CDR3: CASSLDAGSYEQYF. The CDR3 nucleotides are TGCGCCAGCAGCTTGGACGCAGGATCCTACGAGCAGTACTTC.

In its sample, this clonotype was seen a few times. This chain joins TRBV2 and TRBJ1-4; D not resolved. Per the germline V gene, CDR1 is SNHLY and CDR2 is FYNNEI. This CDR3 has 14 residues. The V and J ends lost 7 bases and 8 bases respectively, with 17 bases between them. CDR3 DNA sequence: TGTGCCAGCAAAACTATTAAGGTGGCCGAAAAACTGTTTTTT. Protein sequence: CASKTIKVAEKLFF.

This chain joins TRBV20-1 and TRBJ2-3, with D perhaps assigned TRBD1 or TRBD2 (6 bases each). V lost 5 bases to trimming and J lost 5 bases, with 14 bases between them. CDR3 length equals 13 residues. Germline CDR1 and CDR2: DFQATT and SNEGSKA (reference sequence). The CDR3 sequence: CSALDRRGDTQYF. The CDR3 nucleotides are TGCAGTGCTCTCGACAGGAGGGGAGATACGCAGTATTTT.

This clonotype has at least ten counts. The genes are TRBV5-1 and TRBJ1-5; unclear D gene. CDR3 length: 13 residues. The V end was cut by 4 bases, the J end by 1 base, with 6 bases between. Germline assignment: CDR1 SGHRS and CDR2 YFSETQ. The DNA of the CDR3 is TGCGCCAGCAGCCCGGACAGCAATCAGCCCCAGCATTTT. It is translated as CASSPDSNQPQHF.

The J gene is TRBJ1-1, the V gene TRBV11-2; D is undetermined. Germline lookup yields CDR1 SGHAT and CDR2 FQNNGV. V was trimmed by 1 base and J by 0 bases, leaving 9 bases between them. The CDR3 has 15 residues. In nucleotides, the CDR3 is TGTGCCAGCAGCTTAGCGGGTTTCATGAACACTGAAGCTTTCTTT. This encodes CASSLAGFMNTEAFF.

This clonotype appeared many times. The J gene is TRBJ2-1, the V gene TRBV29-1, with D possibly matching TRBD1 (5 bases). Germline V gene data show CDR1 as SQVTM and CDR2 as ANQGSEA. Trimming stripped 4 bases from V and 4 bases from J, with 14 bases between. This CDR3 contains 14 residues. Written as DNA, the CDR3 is TGCAGCGTTGGATGGACACAAGGGTACAATGAGCAGTTCTTC. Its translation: CSVGWTQGYNEQFF.